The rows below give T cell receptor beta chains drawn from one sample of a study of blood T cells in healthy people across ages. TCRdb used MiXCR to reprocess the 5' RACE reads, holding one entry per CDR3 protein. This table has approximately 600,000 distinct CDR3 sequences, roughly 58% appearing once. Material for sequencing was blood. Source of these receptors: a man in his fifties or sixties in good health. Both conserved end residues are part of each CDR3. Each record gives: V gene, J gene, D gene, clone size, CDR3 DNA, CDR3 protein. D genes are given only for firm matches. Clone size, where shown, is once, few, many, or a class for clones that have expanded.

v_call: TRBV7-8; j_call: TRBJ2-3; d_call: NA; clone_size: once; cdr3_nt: TGTGCCAGCAGCCCGACTGGGGGGCGAGGAAGCACAGATACGCAGTATTTT; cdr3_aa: CASSPTGGRGSTDTQYF
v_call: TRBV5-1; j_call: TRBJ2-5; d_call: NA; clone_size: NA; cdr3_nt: TGCGCCAGCAGCTTGGCCCCGGGGACCCCCGGTCCCCAAGAGACCCAGTACTTC; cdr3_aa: CASSLAPGTPGPQETQYF
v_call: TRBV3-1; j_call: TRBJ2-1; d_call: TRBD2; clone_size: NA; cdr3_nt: TGTGCCAGCAGCCAGCGGCCAGCGGGGGGGTACAATGAGCAGTTCTTC; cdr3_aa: CASSQRPAGGYNEQFF
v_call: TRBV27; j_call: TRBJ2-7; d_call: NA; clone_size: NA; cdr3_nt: TGTGCCAGCAGTTCCACCCCGGGATACTCCTACGAGCAGTACTTC; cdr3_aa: CASSSTPGYSYEQYF
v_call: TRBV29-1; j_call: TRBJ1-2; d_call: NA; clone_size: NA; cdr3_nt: TGCAGCGTTGCCGGGCATACAGGGAACCCCTATGACTACACCTTC; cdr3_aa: CSVAGHTGNPYDYTF
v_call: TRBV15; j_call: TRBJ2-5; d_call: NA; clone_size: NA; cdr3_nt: TGTGCCACCTCTCCCATGCTACAAGAGACCCAGTACTTC; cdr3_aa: CATSPMLQETQYF
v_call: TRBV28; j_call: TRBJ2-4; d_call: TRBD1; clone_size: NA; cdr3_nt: TGTGCCAGCACCCCCGGACAGGCATACAATGAGCAGTACTTC; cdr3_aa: CASTPGQAYNEQYF
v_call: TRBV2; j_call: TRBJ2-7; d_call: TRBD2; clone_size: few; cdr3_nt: TGTGCCAGCAGCGTAGGACTAGCGGGGTTCTCCGAGCAGTACTTC; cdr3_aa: CASSVGLAGFSEQYF
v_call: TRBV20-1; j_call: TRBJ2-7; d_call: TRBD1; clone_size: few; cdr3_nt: TGCAGTGCTGTTCATTCCGGGACAGTAGTCTACGAGCAGTACTTC; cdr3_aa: CSAVHSGTVVYEQYF
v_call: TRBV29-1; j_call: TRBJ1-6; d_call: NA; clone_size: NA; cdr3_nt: TGCAGCGTTGCGACAGACAATTCACCCCTCCACTTT; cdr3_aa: CSVATDNSPLHF
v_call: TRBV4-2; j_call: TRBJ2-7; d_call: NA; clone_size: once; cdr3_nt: TGTGCCAGCAGCCAAGGGGGGGCCGTATACGAGCAGTACTTC; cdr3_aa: CASSQGGAVYEQYF
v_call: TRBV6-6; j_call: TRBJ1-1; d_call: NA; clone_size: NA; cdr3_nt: TGTGCCAGCATGGGTCGGCGGGGGAACACTGAAGCTTTCTTT; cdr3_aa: CASMGRRGNTEAFF
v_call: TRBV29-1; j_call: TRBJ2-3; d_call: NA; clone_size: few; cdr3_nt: TGCAGCGCGGACTTAACTAGCACAGATACGCAGTATTTT; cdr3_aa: CSADLTSTDTQYF
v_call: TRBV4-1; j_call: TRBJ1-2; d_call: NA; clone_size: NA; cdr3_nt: TGCGCCAGCAGCCAAAAGGGCGGTAACTATGGCTACACCTTC; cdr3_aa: CASSQKGGNYGYTF
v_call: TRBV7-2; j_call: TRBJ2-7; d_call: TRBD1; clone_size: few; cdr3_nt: TGTGCCAGCAAACCCGGGGGACAGGGGTTCTACGAGCAGTACTTC; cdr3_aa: CASKPGGQGFYEQYF
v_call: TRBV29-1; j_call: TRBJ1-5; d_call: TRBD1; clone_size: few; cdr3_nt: TGCAGCGTTGGGACAGGGGATGGTCAGCCCCAGCATTTT; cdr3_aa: CSVGTGDGQPQHF
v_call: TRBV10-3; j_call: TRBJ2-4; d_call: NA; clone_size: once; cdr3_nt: TGTGCCATCAGTGAGTCGGGGACCGCCCGGAAAGCCATTCAGTACTTC; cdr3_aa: CAISESGTARKAIQYF
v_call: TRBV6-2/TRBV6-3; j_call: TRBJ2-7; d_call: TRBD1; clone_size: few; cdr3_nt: TGTGCCAGCCGTCGACAGGGTCTGGACGAGCAGTACTTC; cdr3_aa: CASRRQGLDEQYF
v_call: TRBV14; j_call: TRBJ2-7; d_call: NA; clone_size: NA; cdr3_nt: TGTGCCAGCAGCCAAACCCTCTACGAGCAGTACTTC; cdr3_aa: CASSQTLYEQYF
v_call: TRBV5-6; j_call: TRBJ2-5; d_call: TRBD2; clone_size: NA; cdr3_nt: TGTGCCAGCAGCTTCCATAGCGGGGGGTACCAAGAGACCCAGTACTTC; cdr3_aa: CASSFHSGGYQETQYF
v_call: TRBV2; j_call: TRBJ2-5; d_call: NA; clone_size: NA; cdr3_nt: TGTGCCAGCGGAGGGGACGGCCAAGAGACCCAGTACTTC; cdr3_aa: CASGGDGQETQYF
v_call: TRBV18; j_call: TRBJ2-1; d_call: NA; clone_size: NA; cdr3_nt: TGTGCCAGCTCACCACGTGGGATCAATGAGCAGTTCTTC; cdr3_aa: CASSPRGINEQFF
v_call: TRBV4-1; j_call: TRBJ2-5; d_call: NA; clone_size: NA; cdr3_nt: TGCGCCAGCAGCCAAGACTGGGGGTTGGTGGAGACCCAGTACTTC; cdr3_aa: CASSQDWGLVETQYF
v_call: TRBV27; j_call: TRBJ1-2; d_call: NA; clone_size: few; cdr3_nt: TGTGCCAGCAGTTTAGCGCCGGGCTGGGGGGGCTACACCTTC; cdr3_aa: CASSLAPGWGGYTF
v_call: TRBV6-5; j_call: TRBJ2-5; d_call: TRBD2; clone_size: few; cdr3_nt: TGTGCCAGCAGTTACGCCCGTGGGACTAGCGACCGAAAGACCCAGTACTTC; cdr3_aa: CASSYARGTSDRKTQYF
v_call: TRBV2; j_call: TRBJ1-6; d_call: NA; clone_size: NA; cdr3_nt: TGTGCCAGCAGTGCTACTACTTATTCACCCCTCCACTTT; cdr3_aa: CASSATTYSPLHF
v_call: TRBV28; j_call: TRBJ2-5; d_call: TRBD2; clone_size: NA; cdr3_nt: TGTGCCAGCAGCGTAGCGGGGGGGCTAAGATCAGAGACCCAGTACTTC; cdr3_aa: CASSVAGGLRSETQYF
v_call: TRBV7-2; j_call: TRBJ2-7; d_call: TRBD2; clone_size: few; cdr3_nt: TGTGCCAGCAGCCCACCTACCGGGACTAGCGGGCGTTACGAGCAGTACTTC; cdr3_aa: CASSPPTGTSGRYEQYF
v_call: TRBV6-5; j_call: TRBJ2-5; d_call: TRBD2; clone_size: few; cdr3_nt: TGTGCCAGCAGTTACAGGGCGGGGGGACTAGCGGGGAGACAAGAGACCCAGTACTTC; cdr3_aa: CASSYRAGGLAGRQETQYF
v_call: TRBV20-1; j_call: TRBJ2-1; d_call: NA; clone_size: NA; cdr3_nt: TGCAGTGCTAACCTTTTCGGGGGCTCCTACAATGAGCAGTTCTTC; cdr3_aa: CSANLFGGSYNEQFF
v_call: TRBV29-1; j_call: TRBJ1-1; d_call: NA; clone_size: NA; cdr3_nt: TGCAGCGTTGAAAGCAGGGCCGATTGGGACACTGAAGCTTTCTTT; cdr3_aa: CSVESRADWDTEAFF
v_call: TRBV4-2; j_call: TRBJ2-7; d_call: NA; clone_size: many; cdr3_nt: TGTGCCAGCAGCCCGATCGGAGAGGGCGAGCAGTACTTC; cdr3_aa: CASSPIGEGEQYF
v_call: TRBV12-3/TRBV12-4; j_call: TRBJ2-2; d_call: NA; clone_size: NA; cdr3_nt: TGTGCCAGCAGATGGAATGCCGGGGAGCTGTTTTTT; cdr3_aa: CASRWNAGELFF
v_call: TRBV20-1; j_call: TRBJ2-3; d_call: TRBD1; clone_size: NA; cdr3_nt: TGCAGTGCGGGGGACAGGGTAACAGATACGCAGTATTTT; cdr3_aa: CSAGDRVTDTQYF
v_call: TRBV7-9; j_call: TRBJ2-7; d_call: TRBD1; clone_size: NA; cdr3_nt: TGTGCCAGCAGCTTTGGACAGGGGGCTGAAGAGCAGTACTTC; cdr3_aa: CASSFGQGAEEQYF
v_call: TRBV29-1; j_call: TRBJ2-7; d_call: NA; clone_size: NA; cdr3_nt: TGCAGCGTTGGTATACGTTCCTACGAGCAGTACTTC; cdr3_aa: CSVGIRSYEQYF
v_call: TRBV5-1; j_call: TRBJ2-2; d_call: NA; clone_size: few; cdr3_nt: TGCGCCAGCAGCTTGGCTTTGAGGGGCAACACCGGGGAGCTGTTTTTT; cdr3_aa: CASSLALRGNTGELFF
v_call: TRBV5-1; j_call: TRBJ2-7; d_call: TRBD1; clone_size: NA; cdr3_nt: TGCGCCAGCAGCTTATATTGGACAGGAGACTCCTACGAGCAGTACTTC; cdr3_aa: CASSLYWTGDSYEQYF
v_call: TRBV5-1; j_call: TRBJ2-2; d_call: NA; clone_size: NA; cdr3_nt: TGCGCCAGCAGCGATGCCAGGGCAAGGACCGGGGAGCTGTTTTTT; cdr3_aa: CASSDARARTGELFF
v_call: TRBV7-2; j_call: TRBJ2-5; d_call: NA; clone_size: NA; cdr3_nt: TGTGCCAGCAGCTTAGCGGGGCAGAAAGAGACCCAGTACTTC; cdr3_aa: CASSLAGQKETQYF
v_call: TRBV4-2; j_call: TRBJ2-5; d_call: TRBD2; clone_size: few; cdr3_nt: TGTGCCAGCAGCCAAGGAGCCGGGACTAGGAACAATCAAGAGACCCAGTACTTC; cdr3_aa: CASSQGAGTRNNQETQYF
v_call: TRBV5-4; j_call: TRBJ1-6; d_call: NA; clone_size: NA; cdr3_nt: TGTGCCAGCAGCTTGGACGTCCCTGGGGCCAATTCACCCCTCCACTTT; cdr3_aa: CASSLDVPGANSPLHF
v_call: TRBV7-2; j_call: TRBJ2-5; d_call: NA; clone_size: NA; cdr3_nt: TGTGCCAGCAGCCGCGGGACAGAAGAGACCCAGTACTTC; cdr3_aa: CASSRGTEETQYF
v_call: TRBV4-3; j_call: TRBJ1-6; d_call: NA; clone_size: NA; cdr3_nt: TGCGCCAGCAGCCAAGATTCAGGGGCTTCACCCCTCCACTTT; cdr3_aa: CASSQDSGASPLHF
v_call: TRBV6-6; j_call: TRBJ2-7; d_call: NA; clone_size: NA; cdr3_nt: TGTGCCAGCAGTTATCAAGACAATTACGAGCAGTACTTC; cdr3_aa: CASSYQDNYEQYF
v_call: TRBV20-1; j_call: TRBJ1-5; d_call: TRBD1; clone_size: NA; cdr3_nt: TGCAGTGCTCCTCGCCAGGGGGCTCAGCCCCAGCATTTT; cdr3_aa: CSAPRQGAQPQHF
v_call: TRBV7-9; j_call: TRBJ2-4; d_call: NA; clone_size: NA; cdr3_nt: TGTGCCAGCAGCTCCACCGCCGGGGCCGGGGGAAACATTCAGTACTTC; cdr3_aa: CASSSTAGAGGNIQYF
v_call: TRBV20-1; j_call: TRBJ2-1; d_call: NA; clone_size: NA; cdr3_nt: TGCAGTGCTGGCGGAACCAACAATGAGCAGTTCTTC; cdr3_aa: CSAGGTNNEQFF
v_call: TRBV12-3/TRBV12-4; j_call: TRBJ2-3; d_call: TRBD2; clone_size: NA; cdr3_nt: TGTGCCAGCAGTTCCGGGACTAGCGGGACCACAGATACGCAGTATTTT; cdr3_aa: CASSSGTSGTTDTQYF
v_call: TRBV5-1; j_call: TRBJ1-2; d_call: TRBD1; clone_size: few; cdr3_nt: TGCGCCAGCAGCCCAGGACAGGGGCTAGGGGGCTACACCTTC; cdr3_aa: CASSPGQGLGGYTF
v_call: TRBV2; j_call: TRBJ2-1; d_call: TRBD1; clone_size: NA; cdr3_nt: TGTGCCAGCAGGGAAGGGACAGTGGCTGGTCGGGGGCAGTTCTTC; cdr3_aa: CASREGTVAGRGQFF
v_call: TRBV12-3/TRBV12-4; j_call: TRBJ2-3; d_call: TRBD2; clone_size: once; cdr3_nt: TGTGCCAGCAGTCAGCAGGGCGGGGGGGCCTCAGATACGCAGTATTTT; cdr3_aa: CASSQQGGGASDTQYF
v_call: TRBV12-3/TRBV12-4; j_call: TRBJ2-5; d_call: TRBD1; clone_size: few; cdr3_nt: TGTGCCAGCAGTTTAGATACAGGGGGAAGGACCCAGTACTTC; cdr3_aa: CASSLDTGGRTQYF